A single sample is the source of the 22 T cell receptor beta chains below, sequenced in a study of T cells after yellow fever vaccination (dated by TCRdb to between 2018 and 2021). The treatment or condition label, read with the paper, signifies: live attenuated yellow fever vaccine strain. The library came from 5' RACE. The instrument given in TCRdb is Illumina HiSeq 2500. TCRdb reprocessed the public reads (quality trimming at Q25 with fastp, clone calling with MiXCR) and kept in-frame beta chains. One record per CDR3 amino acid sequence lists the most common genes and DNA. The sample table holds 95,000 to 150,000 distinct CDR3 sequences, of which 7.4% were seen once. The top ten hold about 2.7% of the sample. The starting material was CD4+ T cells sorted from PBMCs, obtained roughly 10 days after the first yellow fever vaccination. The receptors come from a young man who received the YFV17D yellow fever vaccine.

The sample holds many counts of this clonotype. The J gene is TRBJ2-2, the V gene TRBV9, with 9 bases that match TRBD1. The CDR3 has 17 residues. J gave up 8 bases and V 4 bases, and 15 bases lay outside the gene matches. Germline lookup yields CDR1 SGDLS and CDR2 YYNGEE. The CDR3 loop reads CASSLGWGQGYSGELFF. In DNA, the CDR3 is TGTGCCAGCAGCCTCGGGTGGGGACAGGGATACTCGGGGGAGCTGTTTTTT.

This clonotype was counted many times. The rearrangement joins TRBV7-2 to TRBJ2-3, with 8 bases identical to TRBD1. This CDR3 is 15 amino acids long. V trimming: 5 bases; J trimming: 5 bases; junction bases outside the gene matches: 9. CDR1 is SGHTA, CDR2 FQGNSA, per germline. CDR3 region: CASSPGQGVGDTQYF. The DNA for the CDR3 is TGTGCCAGCAGCCCAGGACAGGGAGTGGGAGATACGCAGTATTTT.

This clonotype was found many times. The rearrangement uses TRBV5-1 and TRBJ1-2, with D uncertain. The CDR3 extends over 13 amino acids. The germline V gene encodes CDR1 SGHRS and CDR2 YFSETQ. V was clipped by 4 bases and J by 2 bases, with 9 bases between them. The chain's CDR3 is CASSTQGNYGYTF. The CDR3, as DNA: TGCGCCAGCAGCACACAAGGAAACTATGGCTACACCTTC.

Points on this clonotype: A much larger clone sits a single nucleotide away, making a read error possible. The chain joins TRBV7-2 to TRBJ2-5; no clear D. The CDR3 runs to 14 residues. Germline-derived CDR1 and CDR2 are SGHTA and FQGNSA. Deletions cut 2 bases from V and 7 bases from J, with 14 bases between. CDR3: CASSLIRAEGTQYF. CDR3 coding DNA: TGTGCCAGCAGCTTAATAAGGGCCGAAGGGACCCAGTACTTC. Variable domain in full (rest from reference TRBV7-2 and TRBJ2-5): GAGVSQSPSNKVTEKGKDVELRCDPISGHTALYWYRQSLGQGLEFLIYFQGNSAPDKSGLPSDRFSAERTGGSVSTLTIQRTQQEDSAVYLCASSLIRAEGTQYFGPGTRLLVL.

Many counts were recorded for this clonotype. Written as DNA, the CDR3 is TGTGCCAGCTCTCGACCCAGCGGGGGGGCCCCCGGGGAGCTGTTTTTT. Encoded protein: CASSRPSGGAPGELFF. This chain uses TRBV7-3 with TRBJ2-2; 10 bases map to TRBD2. The germline gives CDR1 SGHTA, CDR2 FQGTGA. The CDR3 length is 16 residues. With 8 bases clipped from V and 6 bases from J, the junction kept 12 bases outside the gene matches.

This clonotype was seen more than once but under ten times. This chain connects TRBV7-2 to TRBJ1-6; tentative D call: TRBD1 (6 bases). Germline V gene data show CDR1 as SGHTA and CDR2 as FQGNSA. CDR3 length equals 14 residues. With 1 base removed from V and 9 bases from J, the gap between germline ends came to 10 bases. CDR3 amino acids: CASSLEGGGSPLHF. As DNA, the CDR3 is TGTGCCAGCAGCTTAGAGGGGGGTGGTTCACCCCTCCACTTT.

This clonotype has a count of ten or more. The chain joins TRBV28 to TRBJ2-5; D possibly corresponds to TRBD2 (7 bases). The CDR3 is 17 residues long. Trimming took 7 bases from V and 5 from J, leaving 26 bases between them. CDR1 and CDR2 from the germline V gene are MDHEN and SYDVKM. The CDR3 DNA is TGTGCCAGCATTGACGCTCGTCTGGGCAGGGGAGGGGAGACCCAGTACTTC. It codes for CASIDARLGRGGETQYF. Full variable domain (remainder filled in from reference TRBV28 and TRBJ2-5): DVKVTQSSRYLVKRTGEKVFLECVQDMDHENMFWYRQDPGLGLRLIYFSYDVKMKEKGDIPEGYSVSREKKERFSLILESASTNQTSMYLCASIDARLGRGGETQYFGPGTRLLVL.

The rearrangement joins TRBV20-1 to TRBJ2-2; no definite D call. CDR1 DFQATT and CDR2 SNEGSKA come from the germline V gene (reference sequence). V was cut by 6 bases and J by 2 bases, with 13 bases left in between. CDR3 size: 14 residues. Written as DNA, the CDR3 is TGCAGTGCCTTTCGCTACTCAAACACCGGGGAGCTGTTTTTT. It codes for CSAFRYSNTGELFF.

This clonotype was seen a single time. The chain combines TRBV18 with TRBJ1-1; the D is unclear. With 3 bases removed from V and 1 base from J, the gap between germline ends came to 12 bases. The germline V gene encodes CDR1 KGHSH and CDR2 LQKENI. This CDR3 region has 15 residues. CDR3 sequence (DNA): TGTGCCAGCTCACCTCGCGTAGGGAGGAACACTGAAGCTTTCTTT. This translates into CASSPRVGRNTEAFF.

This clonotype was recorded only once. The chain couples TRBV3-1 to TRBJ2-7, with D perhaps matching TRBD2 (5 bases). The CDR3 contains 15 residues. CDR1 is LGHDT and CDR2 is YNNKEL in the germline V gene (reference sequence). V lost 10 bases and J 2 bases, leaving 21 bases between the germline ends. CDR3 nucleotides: TGTGCCACCTGCCAAGGTGTTGTGACTACCTACGAGCAGTACTTC. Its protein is CATCQGVVTTYEQYF.

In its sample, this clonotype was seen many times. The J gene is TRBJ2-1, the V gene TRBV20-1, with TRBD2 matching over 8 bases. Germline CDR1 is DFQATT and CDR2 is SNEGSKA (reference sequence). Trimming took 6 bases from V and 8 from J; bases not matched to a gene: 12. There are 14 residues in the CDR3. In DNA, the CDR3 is TGCAGTGCCCCCGCAGGCGGAGCGGGGGATGAGCAGTTCTTC. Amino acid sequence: CSAPAGGAGDEQFF.

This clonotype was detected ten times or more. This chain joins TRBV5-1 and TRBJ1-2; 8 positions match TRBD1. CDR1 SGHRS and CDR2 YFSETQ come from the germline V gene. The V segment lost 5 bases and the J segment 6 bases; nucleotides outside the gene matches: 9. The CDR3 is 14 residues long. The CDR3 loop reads CASSFQTGADGYTF. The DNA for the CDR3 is TGCGCCAGCAGTTTTCAGACAGGGGCCGATGGCTACACCTTC.

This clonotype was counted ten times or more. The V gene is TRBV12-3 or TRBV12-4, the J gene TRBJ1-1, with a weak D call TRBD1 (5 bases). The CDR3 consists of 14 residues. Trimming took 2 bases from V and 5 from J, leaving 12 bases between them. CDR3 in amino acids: CASSLLGRETEAFF. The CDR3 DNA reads TGTGCCAGCAGTTTATTGGGGCGTGAGACTGAAGCTTTCTTT.

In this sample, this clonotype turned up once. CDR3 nucleotide sequence: TGTGCCAGCAGTTGGCGGGGGAGGGCAGATACGCAGTATTTT. Its translation is CASSWRGRADTQYF. The chain links TRBV12-3 or TRBV12-4 to TRBJ2-3; 7 positions match TRBD2. V dropped 4 bases and J dropped 4; count of bases not matched to a gene: 5. There are 14 residues in the CDR3.

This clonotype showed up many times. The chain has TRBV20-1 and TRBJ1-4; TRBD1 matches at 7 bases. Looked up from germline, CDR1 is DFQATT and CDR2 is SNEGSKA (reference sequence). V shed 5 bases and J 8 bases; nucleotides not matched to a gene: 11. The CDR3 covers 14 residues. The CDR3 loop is CSARDRVRGEKLFF. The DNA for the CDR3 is TGCAGTGCTCGTGACAGGGTTAGAGGGGAAAAACTGTTTTTT.

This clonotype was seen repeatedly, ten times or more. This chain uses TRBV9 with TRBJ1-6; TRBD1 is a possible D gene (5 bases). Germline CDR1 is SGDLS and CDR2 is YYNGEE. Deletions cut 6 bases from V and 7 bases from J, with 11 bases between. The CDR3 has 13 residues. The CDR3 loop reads CASNSAGNSPLHF. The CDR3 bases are TGTGCCAGCAATTCCGCAGGGAATTCACCCCTCCACTTT.

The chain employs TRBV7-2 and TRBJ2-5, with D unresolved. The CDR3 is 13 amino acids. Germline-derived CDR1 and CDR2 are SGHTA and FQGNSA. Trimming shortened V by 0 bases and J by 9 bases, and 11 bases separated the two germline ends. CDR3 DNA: TGTGCCAGCAGCTTAGCGCGGTTGCGGTCCCAGTACTTC. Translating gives CASSLARLRSQYF.

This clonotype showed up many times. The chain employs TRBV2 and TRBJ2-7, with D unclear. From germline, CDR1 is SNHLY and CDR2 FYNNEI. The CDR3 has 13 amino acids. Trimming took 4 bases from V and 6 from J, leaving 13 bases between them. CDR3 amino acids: CASSVLALGEQYF. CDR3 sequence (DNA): TGTGCCAGCAGTGTATTAGCCCTCGGCGAGCAGTACTTC.

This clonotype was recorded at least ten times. This chain's CDR3 is CASSLDYSSTDTQYF. The CDR3 DNA reads TGTGCCAGCAGCTTAGACTATTCTAGCACAGATACGCAGTATTTT. The rearrangement uses TRBV5-6 and TRBJ2-3, with TRBD2 as a possible D gene (5 bases). Per the germline V gene, CDR1 is SGHDT and CDR2 is YYEEEE. Trimming took off 2 bases at V and 0 bases at J, with 10 bases between the two ends. CDR3 length equals 15 residues.

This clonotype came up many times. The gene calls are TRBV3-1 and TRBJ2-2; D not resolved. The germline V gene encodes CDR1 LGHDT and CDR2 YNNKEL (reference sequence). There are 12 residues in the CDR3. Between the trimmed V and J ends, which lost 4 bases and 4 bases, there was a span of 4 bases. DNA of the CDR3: TGTGCCAGCAGCCCTCCCACCGGGGAGCTGTTTTTT. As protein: CASSPPTGELFF.

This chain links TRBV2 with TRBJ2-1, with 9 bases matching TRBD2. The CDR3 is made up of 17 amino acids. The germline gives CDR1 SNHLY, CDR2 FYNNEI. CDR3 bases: TGTACCCTCAGTTTGGGGACTAGCAGCTACTCCTACAATGAGCAGTTCTTC. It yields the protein CTLSLGTSSYSYNEQFF.

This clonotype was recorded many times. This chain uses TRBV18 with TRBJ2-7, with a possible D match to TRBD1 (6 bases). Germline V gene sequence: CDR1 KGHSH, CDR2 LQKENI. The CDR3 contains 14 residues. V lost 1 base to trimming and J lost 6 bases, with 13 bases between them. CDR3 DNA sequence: TGTGCCAGCTCACCACGCTTACAGGGACCCGAGCAGTACGTC. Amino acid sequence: CASSPRLQGPEQYV.